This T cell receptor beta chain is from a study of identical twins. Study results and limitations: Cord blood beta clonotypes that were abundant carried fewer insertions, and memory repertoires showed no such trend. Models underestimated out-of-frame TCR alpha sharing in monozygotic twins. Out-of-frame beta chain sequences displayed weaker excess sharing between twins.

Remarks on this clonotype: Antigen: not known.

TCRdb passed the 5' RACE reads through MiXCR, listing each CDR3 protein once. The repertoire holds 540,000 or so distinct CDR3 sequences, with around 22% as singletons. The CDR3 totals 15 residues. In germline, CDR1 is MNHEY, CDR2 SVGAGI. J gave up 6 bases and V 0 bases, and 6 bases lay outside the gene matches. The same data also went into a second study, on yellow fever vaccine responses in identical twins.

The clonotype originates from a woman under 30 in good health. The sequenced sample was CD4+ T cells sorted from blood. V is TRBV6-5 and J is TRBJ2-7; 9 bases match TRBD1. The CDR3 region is CASSYSGQGSLEQYV. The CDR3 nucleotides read TGTGCCAGCAGTTACTCGGGACAGGGAAGTCTCGAGCAGTACGTC.